These T cell receptor beta chains were read from a single sample in a study of control samples from healthy donors and cancer patients. Repertoires were generated with immunoSEQ multiplex PCR, while TCRdb's copy carries only in-frame clones and drops some. The data show tens of thousands of clones, roughly 95% seen once. Material for sequencing was blood. The receptors were sampled from a man in his thirties or forties in good health. The CDR3 runs from the conserved cysteine through the conserved F or W. A D gene is named only where the DNA matches it firmly.

J | V | length | D | DNA | CDR3
TRBJ2-3 | TRBV9 | 16 | TRBD2 | TGTGCCAGCAGCGTAGGTTCTAGCGGAACCACAGATACGCAGTATTTT | CASSVGSSGTTDTQYF
TRBJ2-3 | TRBV2 | 12 | - | TGTGCCAGCAGTGAGAGATGGGATACGCAGTATTTT | CASSERWDTQYF
TRBJ2-1 | TRBV6-5 | 14 | TRBD2 | TGTGCCAGCAGTCCGGGACTAGCGGTCGCGGGGCAGTTCTTC | CASSPGLAVAGQFF
TRBJ2-1 | TRBV6-5 | 15 | TRBD2 | TGTGCCAGCAGTTACGAAACTAGCGGGAGCAATGAGCAGTTCTTC | CASSYETSGSNEQFF
TRBJ2-5 | TRBV27 | 13 | - | TGTGCCAGCAGTTTATCCCCTGCAGAGACCCAGTACTTC | CASSLSPAETQYF
TRBJ1-1 | TRBV4-1 | 14 | - | TGCGCCAGCAGCCAAGATGTGGCGTACACTGAAGCTTTCTTT | CASSQDVAYTEAFF
TRBJ2-1 | TRBV5-1 | 17 | TRBD2 | TGCGCCAGCAGCTTTAACCTCGGACTAGCGGGAGTGGATGAGCAGTTCTTC | CASSFNLGLAGVDEQFF
TRBJ2-5 | TRBV18 | 20 | TRBD2 | TGTGCCAGCTCACTACTAAACCCGGGACTAGCGGGAGGGCCGGAAGAGACCCAGTACTTC | CASSLLNPGLAGGPEETQYF
TRBJ2-1 | TRBV5-6 | 15 | - | TGTGCCAGCAGCCCAGAGACAGGCTCCTACAATGAGCAGTTCTTC | CASSPETGSYNEQFF
TRBJ2-1 | TRBV6-4 | 14 | - | TGTGCCAGCAGTCACTATAGCTCCTACAATGAGCAGTTCTTC | CASSHYSSYNEQFF
TRBJ2-1 | TRBV6-1 | 16 | - | TGTGCCAGCAGTGGCCCGGGGCTGTACTCCTACAATGAGCAGTTCTTC | CASSGPGLYSYNEQFF
TRBJ1-2 | TRBV7-2 | 18 | TRBD1 | TGTGCCAGCAGCTGGACAGAGGGGACAGGGCGGTTGTTCGATGGCTACACCTTC | CASSWTEGTGRLFDGYTF